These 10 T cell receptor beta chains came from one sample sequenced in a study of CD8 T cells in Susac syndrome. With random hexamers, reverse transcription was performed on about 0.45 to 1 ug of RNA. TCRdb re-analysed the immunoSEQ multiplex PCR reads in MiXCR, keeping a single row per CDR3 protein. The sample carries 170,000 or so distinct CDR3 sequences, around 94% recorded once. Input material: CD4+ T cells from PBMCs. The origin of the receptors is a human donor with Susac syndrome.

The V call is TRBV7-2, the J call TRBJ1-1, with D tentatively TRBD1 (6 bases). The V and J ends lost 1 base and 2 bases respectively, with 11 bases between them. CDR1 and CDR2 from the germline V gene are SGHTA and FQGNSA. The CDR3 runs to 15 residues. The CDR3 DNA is TGTGCCAGCAGCTTAGTCGTGGGGGCTAACACTGAAGCTTTCTTT. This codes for CASSLVVGANTEAFF.

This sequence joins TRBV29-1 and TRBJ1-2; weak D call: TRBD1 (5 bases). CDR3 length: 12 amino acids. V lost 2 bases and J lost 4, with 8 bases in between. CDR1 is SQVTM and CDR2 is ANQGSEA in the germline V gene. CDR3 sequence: CSVERGSYGYTF. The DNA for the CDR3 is TGCAGCGTTGAACGGGGGAGCTATGGCTACACCTTC. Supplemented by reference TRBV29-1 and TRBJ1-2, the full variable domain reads SAVISQKPSRDICQRGTSLTIQCQVDSQVTMMFWYRQQPGQSLTLIATANQGSEATYESGFVIDKFPISRPNLTFSTLTVSNMSPEDSSIYLCSVERGSYGYTFGSGTRLTVV.

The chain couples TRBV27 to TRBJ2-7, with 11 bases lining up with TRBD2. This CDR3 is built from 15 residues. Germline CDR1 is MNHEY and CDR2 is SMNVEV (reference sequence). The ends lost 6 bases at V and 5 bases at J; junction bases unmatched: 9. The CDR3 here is CASRSQLAGGHEQYF. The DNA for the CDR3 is TGTGCCAGCAGAAGCCAGCTAGCGGGGGGTCACGAGCAGTACTTC.

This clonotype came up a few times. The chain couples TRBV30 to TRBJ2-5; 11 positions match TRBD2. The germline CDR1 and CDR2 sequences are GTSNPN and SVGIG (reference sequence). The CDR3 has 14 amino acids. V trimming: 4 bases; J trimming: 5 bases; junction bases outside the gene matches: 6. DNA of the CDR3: TGTGCCTGGACCAAACTAGCGGGAGAGGAGACCCAGTACTTC. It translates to CAWTKLAGEETQYF.

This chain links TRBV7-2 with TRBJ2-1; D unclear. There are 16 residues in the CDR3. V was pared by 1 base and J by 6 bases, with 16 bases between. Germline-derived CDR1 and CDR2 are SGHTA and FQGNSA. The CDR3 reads CASSLVGRPRSNEQFF. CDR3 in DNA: TGTGCCAGCAGCTTAGTCGGTCGGCCACGTAGCAATGAGCAGTTCTTC.

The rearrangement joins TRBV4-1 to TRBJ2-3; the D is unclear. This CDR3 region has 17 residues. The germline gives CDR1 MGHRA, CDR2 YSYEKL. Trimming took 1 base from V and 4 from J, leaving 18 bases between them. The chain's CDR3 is CASSQVIVILSPDTQYF. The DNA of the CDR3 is TGCGCCAGCAGCCAAGTGATAGTGATTCTTAGCCCAGATACGCAGTATTTT.

The chain's CDR3 is CASTRQGASTDTQYF. As DNA, the CDR3 is TGTGCCAGCACTCGACAGGGGGCGAGCACAGATACGCAGTATTTT. J is TRBJ2-3 and V is TRBV12-3 or TRBV12-4; 10 positions match TRBD1. The CDR3 is 15 residues long. V shed 7 bases, J shed 0 bases, and the junction held 4 bases outside the gene matches.

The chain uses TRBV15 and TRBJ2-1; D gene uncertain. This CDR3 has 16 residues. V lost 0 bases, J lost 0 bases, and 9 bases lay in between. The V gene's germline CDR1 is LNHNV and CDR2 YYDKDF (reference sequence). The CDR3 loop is CATSRDLARSYNEQFF. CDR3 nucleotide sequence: TGTGCCACCAGCAGAGATTTGGCCCGCTCCTACAATGAGCAGTTCTTC. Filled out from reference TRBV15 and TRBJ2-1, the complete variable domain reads DAMVIQNPRYQVTQFGKPVTLSCSQTLNHNVMYWYQQKSSQAPKLLFHYYDKDFNNEADTPDNFQSRRPNTSFCFLDIRSPGLGDTAMYLCATSRDLARSYNEQFFGPGTRLTVL.

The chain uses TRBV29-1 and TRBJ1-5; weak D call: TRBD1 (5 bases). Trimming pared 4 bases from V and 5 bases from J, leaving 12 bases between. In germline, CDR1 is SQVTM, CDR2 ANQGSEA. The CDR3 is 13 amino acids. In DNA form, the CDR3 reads TGCAGCGTTGCAGACAGTCAAGATCAGCCCCAGCATTTT. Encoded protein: CSVADSQDQPQHF.

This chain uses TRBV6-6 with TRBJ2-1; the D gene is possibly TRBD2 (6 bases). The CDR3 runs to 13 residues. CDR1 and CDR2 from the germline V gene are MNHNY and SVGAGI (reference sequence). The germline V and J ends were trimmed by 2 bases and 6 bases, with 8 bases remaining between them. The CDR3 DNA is TGTGCCAGCAGTTACCTTAGCGGCAATGAGCAGTTCTTC. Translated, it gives CASSYLSGNEQFF.